This T cell receptor beta chain was captured by sequencing in a study of patients and donors after allogeneic stem cell transplantation. MiXCR was run by TCRdb on the RT-PCR reads, yielding one entry per CDR3 protein. The repertoire holds hundreds of thousands of distinct CDR3 sequences, with roughly 17% as singletons. This sequence was found in a human donor who was either an allogeneic HSCT recipient or a stem cell or donor lymphocyte infusion donor (not recorded which). It is not recorded whose cells these are; they may come from a transplant donor. Sequencing was performed on blood, either unsorted or a sorted T cell fraction (not recorded which).

The CDR3 coding sequence is TGTGCCAGCAGCGCGGGACTGCCCTCTGGGGCCAACGTCCTGACTTTC. It encodes CASSAGLPSGANVLTF. The J gene is TRBJ2-6, the V gene TRBV5-5; a possible D gene is TRBD2 (6 bases). The V gene's germline CDR1 is SGHKS and CDR2 YYEKEE (reference sequence). Trimming removed 4 bases at V and 0 bases at J, with 11 bases between. The CDR3 runs to 16 residues.